The next 28 T cell receptor beta chains were all read from a single sample in a study of shared clonotypes between healthy human individuals. Sequenced by immunoSEQ multiplex PCR; TCRdb stores in-frame clones only, minus some. Altogether about 2.1 million clones are present, around 93% being singletons, with the ten largest covering about 1.6%. The naive CD8 fraction comprised CD45RO-negative cells positively selected for CCR7 and excluded terminally differentiated effector memory CD45RA+ cells. Material: naive CD8+ T cells from PBMCs. These receptors were collected from a young man in good health. Some clones in this sample may be carry-over from other donors' samples.

The J gene is TRBJ1-2, the V gene TRBV28; the D gene is possibly TRBD1 (6 bases). Germline CDR1 is MDHEN and CDR2 is SYDVKM. Trimming took off 1 base at V and 4 bases at J, with 16 bases between the two ends. There are 16 residues in the CDR3. The CDR3 loop reads CASSLLGPGALYGYTF. The CDR3 DNA is TGTGCCAGCAGTTTATTAGGGCCAGGGGCACTCTATGGCTACACCTTC.

This clone was counted between two and nine times. The rearrangement joins TRBV27 to TRBJ1-1; no firm D call. The CDR3 sequence is 13 residues long. CDR1 is MNHEY, CDR2 SMNVEV, per germline (reference sequence). Between the trimmed V and J ends, which lost 8 bases and 1 base, there was a span of 11 bases. As DNA, the CDR3 is TGTGCCAGCTCGGACCTAACGAACACTGAAGCTTTCTTT. Translation gives CASSDLTNTEAFF.

This sequence joins TRBV7-2 and TRBJ2-3; TRBD2 aligns across 8 bases. Germline-derived CDR1 and CDR2 are SGHTA and FQGNSA. V lost 4 bases, J lost 1 base, and 4 bases stayed unmatched. This CDR3 spans 15 amino acids. CDR3 sequence: CASSWVLAGTDTQYF. DNA of the CDR3: TGTGCCAGCAGCTGGGTACTAGCGGGCACAGATACGCAGTATTTT.

This rearrangement joins TRBV7-8 to TRBJ2-1, with D unclear. V was trimmed by 5 bases and J by 10 bases, leaving 15 bases between them. This CDR3 spans 13 amino acids. Per the germline V gene, CDR1 is SGHVS and CDR2 is FQNEAQ. Here the CDR3 DNA reads TGTGCCAGCAGCCCTTCCCGATCCTCCGAGCAGTTCTTC. It specifies CASSPSRSSEQFF.

This clone is a singleton in its sample. The sample holds other DNA sequences that translate to the same CDR3. The genes are TRBV10-2 and TRBJ2-7, with unresolved D. The V gene's germline CDR1 is WSHSY and CDR2 SAAADI. The CDR3 sequence is 13 residues long. V dropped 3 bases and J dropped 0 bases, with 6 bases sitting between them. The CDR3 DNA sequence: TGCGCCAGCAGTGAACGGACCTCCTACGAGCAGTACTTC. Protein sequence: CASSERTSYEQYF.

CDR3 bases: TGTGCCAGCAGTTCGTACAGGGTTTCTAACTATGGCTACACCTTC. Translated: CASSSYRVSNYGYTF. V gene TRBV28 combines with J gene TRBJ1-2, with TRBD1 as a possible D gene (6 bases). CDR1 and CDR2 from the germline V gene are MDHEN and SYDVKM. The CDR3 is 15 residues long. With 4 bases removed from V and 0 bases from J, the gap between germline ends came to 12 bases.

Details on this clone: The same CDR3 can be traced to other DNA sequences in this sample. V usage is TRBV4-1 and J usage is TRBJ2-5; D not certain. Germline V lookup: CDR1 MGHRA, CDR2 YSYEKL. Trimming left V 1 base short and J 4 bases short, with 10 bases between. This CDR3 has 14 residues. The chain's CDR3 is CASSQAGDGETQYF. The DNA for the CDR3 is TGCGCCAGCAGCCAAGCCGGAGACGGAGAGACCCAGTACTTC.

The J gene is TRBJ2-7, the V gene TRBV27, with 8 bases lining up with TRBD2. The CDR3 has 17 amino acids. V lost 5 bases to trimming and J lost 2 bases; unmatched junction nucleotides: 14. The V gene's germline CDR1 is MNHEY and CDR2 SMNVEV (reference sequence). The CDR3 DNA is TGTGCCAGCAGTCCGCCCTCGATAGCGGGAACGCCCTACGAGCAGTACTTC. This codes for CASSPPSIAGTPYEQYF.

V is TRBV27 and J is TRBJ2-7; 13 nucleotides align to TRBD2. The V gene end was trimmed by 3 bases and the J gene end by 7 bases; junction bases not matched to a gene: 9. The CDR3 length is 16 residues. Germline V gene sequence: CDR1 MNHEY, CDR2 SMNVEV (reference sequence). The CDR3: CASSLLLAGGPEEQYF. In DNA, the CDR3 is TGTGCCAGCAGTTTGTTACTAGCGGGAGGGCCAGAAGAGCAGTACTTC.

The count of this clone is one. At the DNA level, this CDR3 is encoded by other sequences in the same sample as well. J is TRBJ2-7 and V is TRBV4-1, with TRBD1 as a possible D gene (6 bases). The germline V and J ends were trimmed by 1 base and 4 bases, with 11 bases remaining between them. Germline CDR1 reads MGHRA; CDR2 reads YSYEKL. This CDR3 region has 14 residues. The CDR3 sequence is CASSQGRGLYEQYF. In nucleotides, the CDR3 is TGCGCCAGCAGCCAAGGCAGGGGTTTATACGAGCAGTACTTC.

The rearrangement joins TRBV5-4 to TRBJ2-3, with 7 nucleotides matching TRBD2. CDR1 SGHNT and CDR2 YYREEE come from the germline V gene (reference sequence). V lost 3 bases and J lost 10; bases outside the gene matches: 5. The CDR3 consists of 12 residues. The CDR3 nucleotides read TGTGCCAGCAGCTCGTCTCGGGGGGCGCAGTATTTT. Its translation is CASSSSRGAQYF.

The chain couples TRBV19 to TRBJ2-2; 7 bases map to TRBD1. This CDR3 has 13 residues. The junction had 6 bases not matched to a gene; V was cut back by 6 bases and J by 8 bases. From germline, CDR1 is LNHDA and CDR2 SQIVND (reference sequence). The DNA for the CDR3 is TGTGCCAGTAGGCGTGAGGGGGCAGGGGAGCTGTTTTTT. Amino acid sequence: CASRREGAGELFF.

This clone was seen a single time. This CDR3 is also generated by other DNA sequences in the sample. The rearrangement links TRBV11-2 to TRBJ2-7; D not resolved. Germline CDR1 and CDR2: SGHAT and FQNNGV. Trimming stripped 5 bases from V and 0 bases from J, with 8 bases between. The CDR3 loop spans 13 amino acids. The CDR3 nucleotides are TGTGCCAGCAGCCCCCGTGGCTCCTACGAGCAGTACTTC. Translating it yields CASSPRGSYEQYF.

This clone is a singleton in its sample. This chain uses TRBV4-1 with TRBJ1-2; D possibly corresponds to TRBD1 (6 bases). The V end lost 7 bases, the J end lost 3 bases, and 24 bases lay between the germline ends. CDR1 is MGHRA and CDR2 is YSYEKL in the germline V gene. The CDR3 length is 17 residues. The CDR3 nucleotides are TGCGCCAGCACCCCGAAAGAAGGGGGAGGGTGGGACTATGGCTACACCTTC. Residues: CASTPKEGGGWDYGYTF.

V is TRBV14 and J is TRBJ1-1; a weak D match, TRBD1 (5 bases). V was clipped by 2 bases and J by 8 bases, with 12 bases between them. CDR1 is SGHDN and CDR2 is FVKESK in the germline V gene. The CDR3 is made up of 13 amino acids. The CDR3 nucleotides read TGTGCCAGCAGCCAAATACAGGACTCCGAAGCTTTCTTT. Its translation: CASSQIQDSEAFF.

The chain employs TRBV30 and TRBJ2-4; tentative D call: TRBD1 (6 bases). This CDR3 contains 14 residues. Germline values: CDR1 GTSNPN, CDR2 SVGIG (reference sequence). The V end was cut by 5 bases, the J end by 0 bases, with 11 bases between. The CDR3 nucleotides read TGTGCCTGGGAGGGGGTTTTAGCCAAAAACATTCAGTACTTC. It translates to CAWEGVLAKNIQYF.

The chain has TRBV4-1 and TRBJ2-7; 8 nucleotides align to TRBD2. The V and J ends lost 4 bases and 1 base, in that order; junction bases with no gene match: 12. CDR1 is MGHRA and CDR2 is YSYEKL in the germline V gene. There are 17 residues in the CDR3. In nucleotides, the CDR3 is TGCGCCAGCAGCCGAATGCCCCCCGGGACTAGTTCCTACGAGCAGTACTTC. Protein product: CASSRMPPGTSSYEQYF.

As DNA, the CDR3 is TGTGCCAGTTTGGAGGGATCCGCAGATACGCAGTATTTT. This codes for CASLEGSADTQYF. The rearrangement uses TRBV28 and TRBJ2-3, with a tentative D call TRBD2 (6 bases). CDR3 length equals 13 residues. V was pared by 9 bases and J by 4 bases, with 14 bases between. CDR1 and CDR2 (germline): MDHEN, SYDVKM.

V gene TRBV5-6 combines with J gene TRBJ2-7, with a possible D match to TRBD1 (6 bases). This CDR3 is built from 13 residues. Germline CDR1 reads SGHDT; CDR2 reads YYEEEE. Trimming took off 2 bases at V and 4 bases at J, with 10 bases between the two ends. DNA for the CDR3: TGTGCCAGCAGCTTTCGGACAGAATACGAGCAGTACTTC. Protein product: CASSFRTEYEQYF.

CDR3 sequence reads: CASSATGLGGFTDTQYF. As DNA, the CDR3 is TGTGCCAGCAGCGCAACGGGCCTCGGAGGCTTCACAGATACGCAGTATTTT. V usage is TRBV9 and J usage is TRBJ2-3; D is perhaps TRBD2 (5 bases). CDR3 size: 17 residues. The V gene lost 3 bases and the J gene lost 2 bases, with 19 bases spanning the gap. Germline lookup yields CDR1 SGDLS and CDR2 YYNGEE.

This sequence joins TRBV10-3 and TRBJ2-7; TRBD2 aligns across 9 bases. This CDR3 has 14 residues. Germline loops: CDR1 ENHRY, CDR2 SYGVKD. Germline trimming cut 5 bases from V and 7 bases from J; bases unmatched to any gene: 9. Here the CDR3 reads CAISSSLAGKEQYF. As DNA, the CDR3 is TGTGCCATCAGTAGTAGTCTAGCGGGAAAGGAGCAGTACTTC.

The genes are TRBV15 and TRBJ1-5; D unclear. The V and J ends lost 5 bases and 4 bases respectively, with 21 bases between them. Germline lookup yields CDR1 LNHNV and CDR2 YYDKDF (reference sequence). The CDR3 totals 17 residues. This CDR3 is CATSPPNRAATNQPQHF. In DNA, the CDR3 is TGTGCCACCAGCCCACCAAACCGGGCCGCCACTAATCAGCCCCAGCATTTT.

A single count supports this clone. The CDR3 DNA reads as TGCAGCGTCGGAGCGGGAGGCGAGCAGTACTTC. Translation: CSVGAGGEQYF. V gene TRBV29-1 combines with J gene TRBJ2-7, with 9 bases fitting TRBD2. V lost 6 bases to trimming and J lost 6 bases; unmatched junction nucleotides: 3. This CDR3 region has 11 residues. The germline V gene encodes CDR1 SQVTM and CDR2 ANQGSEA.

A single count supports this clone. The V and J genes are TRBV28 and TRBJ2-7, with 7 bases matching TRBD2. The J segment lost 0 bases and the V segment lost 7 bases, leaving 15 bases of the junction unmatched. CDR1 is MDHEN and CDR2 is SYDVKM in the germline V gene. The CDR3 totals 17 residues. DNA for the CDR3: TGTGCCAGCACCCCTTTAGTTGAGGGAGGGCCCTCCTACGAGCAGTACTTC. It specifies CASTPLVEGGPSYEQYF. Complete variable domain (other parts from reference TRBV28 and TRBJ2-7): DVKVTQSSRYLVKRTGEKVFLECVQDMDHENMFWYRQDPGLGLRLIYFSYDVKMKEKGDIPEGYSVSREKKERFSLILESASTNQTSMYLCASTPLVEGGPSYEQYFGPGTRLTVT.

With regard to this clone: This sample includes further DNA sequences coding for the same CDR3. V usage is TRBV6-5 and J usage is TRBJ1-1, with a possible D match to TRBD1 (5 bases). The V end was cut by 3 bases, the J end by 4 bases, with 12 bases between. CDR1 is MNHEY, CDR2 SVGAGI, per germline. The CDR3 extends over 14 amino acids. CDR3 amino acids: CASSYSSRGTEAFF. In DNA, the CDR3 is TGTGCCAGCAGTTATTCTTCTAGGGGCACTGAAGCTTTCTTT.

To note about this clone: The identical CDR3 is also encoded by other nucleotide sequences in the sample. This chain uses TRBV7-9 with TRBJ2-7, with TRBD2 matching over 7 bases. Germline V gene lookup returns CDR1 SEHNR and CDR2 FQNEAQ (reference sequence). This CDR3 is 14 amino acids long. V trimming: 5 bases; J trimming: 2 bases; junction bases outside the gene matches: 6. The CDR3 sequence is CASSPRTRTYEQYF. Here the CDR3 DNA reads TGTGCCAGCAGCCCACGGACTAGGACCTACGAGCAGTACTTC.

The CDR3 reads CASSYFQGAKYEQYF. CDR3 coding DNA: TGTGCCAGCAGTTACTTCCAGGGAGCGAAGTACGAGCAGTACTTC. The chain combines TRBV6-5 with TRBJ2-7, with D tentatively TRBD1 or TRBD2 (5 bases each). Germline-derived CDR1 and CDR2 are MNHEY and SVGAGI. V was cut by 1 base and J by 4 bases, with 14 bases left in between. CDR3 length: 15 residues.

V gene TRBV7-6 combines with J gene TRBJ1-1, with 7 bases fitting TRBD1. The CDR3 runs 17 residues. Germline V gene sequence: CDR1 SGHVS, CDR2 FNYEAQ. Unmatched junction bases numbered 12, after V lost 5 bases and J lost 0 bases. This chain's CDR3 is CASSPEVYRGLNTEAFF. The CDR3 DNA sequence: TGTGCCAGCAGCCCAGAGGTATACAGGGGTTTGAACACTGAAGCTTTCTTT.